A single sample is the source of the 17 T cell receptor beta chains below, sequenced in a study of cytomegalovirus exposure and HLA in healthy donors. Amplification used 60 Vbeta primers and 13 Jbeta primers. Sequencing was performed with immunoSEQ multiplex PCR; in TCRdb, only in-frame clones are kept and a portion is missing. The repertoire has 250,000 to 350,000 clones, roughly 90% of them found once; the top ten carry 4%. Material: PBMCs. The receptors originated from a man in his forties in good health and CMV-seropositive.

This rearrangement joins TRBV30 to TRBJ2-5; D possibly corresponds to TRBD2 (7 bases). Germline CDR1 and CDR2: GTSNPN and SVGIG (reference sequence). The CDR3 spans 18 residues. The V gene lost 0 bases and the J gene lost 2 bases, with 22 bases spanning the gap. Here the CDR3 DNA reads TGTGCCTGGAGTGTATTAAGACGGACAGCGGGGCTACAAGAGACCCAGTACTTC. Encoded protein: CAWSVLRRTAGLQETQYF.

The chain couples TRBV4-3 to TRBJ1-1; D not resolved. CDR1 and CDR2 (germline): LGHNA, YSLEER. V was pared by 1 base and J by 1 base, with 10 bases between. The CDR3 is 15 residues long. The CDR3 sequence is CASSQVYRRNTEAFF. The CDR3 bases are TGCGCCAGCAGCCAAGTGTATAGGAGGAACACTGAAGCTTTCTTT.

This sequence joins TRBV11-2 and TRBJ2-7; 10 bases agree with TRBD2. The CDR3 runs 15 residues. Germline-derived CDR1 and CDR2 are SGHAT and FQNNGV. V lost 3 bases to trimming and J lost 4 bases; unmatched junction nucleotides: 6. DNA of the CDR3: TGTGCCAGCAGCTTCGGACTAGCGGATTTTTACGAGCAGTACTTC. Protein: CASSFGLADFYEQYF. Drawing the rest from reference TRBV11-2 and TRBJ2-7, the complete variable domain is EAGVAQSPRYKIIEKRQSVAFWCNPISGHATLYWYQQILGQGPKLLIQFQNNGVVDDSQLPKDRFSAERLKGVDSTLKIQPAKLEDSAVYLCASSFGLADFYEQYFGPGTRLTVT.

The rearrangement links TRBV7-2 to TRBJ2-7; 8 bases fit TRBD2. V shed 1 base and J 6 bases; nucleotides not matched to a gene: 5. The CDR3 spans 14 residues. Germline V gene lookup returns CDR1 SGHTA and CDR2 FQGNSA. For the CDR3, the DNA is TGTGCCAGCAGCTTAGGCGGGACTAGGGGCGAGCAGTACTTC. Translating it yields CASSLGGTRGEQYF.

Concerning this clone: Other DNA sequences in the sample encode the same CDR3. The chain recombines TRBV27 with TRBJ1-5, with 9 nucleotides matching TRBD1. The CDR3 spans 14 residues. V lost 5 bases to trimming and J lost 7 bases; unmatched junction nucleotides: 6. CDR1 MNHEY and CDR2 SMNVEV come from the germline V gene (reference sequence). The CDR3 loop is CASSLQGANQPQHF. DNA of the CDR3: TGTGCCAGCAGTCTACAGGGGGCAAACCAGCCCCAGCATTTT.

The chain is built from TRBV7-6 and TRBJ2-7; TRBD2 is a possible D gene (6 bases). The CDR3 consists of 13 residues. V was clipped by 6 bases and J by 0 bases, with 9 bases between them. Germline V lookup: CDR1 SGHVS, CDR2 FNYEAQ. CDR3 coding DNA: TGTGCCAGCAGGGACGGGAGCTCCTACGAGCAGTACTTC. It yields the protein CASRDGSSYEQYF.

V gene TRBV28 combines with J gene TRBJ2-7; TRBD1 aligns across 9 bases. This CDR3 is 16 amino acids long. V lost 6 bases, J lost 3 bases, and 12 bases stayed unmatched. CDR1 MDHEN and CDR2 SYDVKM come from the germline V gene. In nucleotides, the CDR3 is TGTGCCAGCAGCTCCACGGGGACAGGGAAGAACTACGAGCAGTACTTC. Translation: CASSSTGTGKNYEQYF. Complete variable domain (other parts from reference TRBV28 and TRBJ2-7): DVKVTQSSRYLVKRTGEKVFLECVQDMDHENMFWYRQDPGLGLRLIYFSYDVKMKEKGDIPEGYSVSREKKERFSLILESASTNQTSMYLCASSSTGTGKNYEQYFGPGTRLTVT.

The chain carries TRBV28 and TRBJ1-4; the D gene is possibly TRBD1 (6 bases). The CDR3 contains 16 residues. Germline CDR1 reads MDHEN; CDR2 reads SYDVKM. V lost 6 bases to trimming and J lost 0 bases, with 14 bases between them. The CDR3, as DNA: TGTGCCAGCAGCGGTCCGGGACAACCAACTAATGAAAAACTGTTTTTT. Translating it yields CASSGPGQPTNEKLFF.

The CDR3 coding sequence is TGTGCCAGCTCAGCGGGGGCCATCGGGAACACTGAAGCTTTCTTT. It encodes CASSAGAIGNTEAFF. The V call is TRBV18, the J call TRBJ1-1, with a possible D match to TRBD1 (6 bases). The germline V gene has CDR1 KGHSH and CDR2 LQKENI. The CDR3 is 15 amino acids. V lost 5 bases to trimming and J lost 1 base, with 14 bases between them.

This sequence joins TRBV18 and TRBJ2-7, with TRBD1 identical over 7 bases. Germline CDR1 KGHSH, CDR2 LQKENI. CDR3 size: 16 residues. Trimming cost V 4 bases and J 3 bases; bases outside gene matches: 12. The CDR3 spells CASSLTRQGESYEQYF. The CDR3 nucleotides are TGTGCCAGCTCACTGACGAGACAGGGAGAAAGCTACGAGCAGTACTTC. Together with reference TRBV18 and TRBJ2-7, the CDR3 gives the full variable domain: NAGVMQNPRHLVRRRGQEARLRCSPMKGHSHVYWYRQLPEEGLKFMVYLQKENIIDESGMPKERFSAEFPKEGPSILRIQQVVRGDSAAYFCASSLTRQGESYEQYFGPGTRLTVT.

The chain uses TRBV27 and TRBJ2-2; perhaps TRBD2 as D (6 bases). Germline CDR1 is MNHEY and CDR2 is SMNVEV (reference sequence). CDR3 length equals 17 residues. With 5 bases removed from V and 0 bases from J, the gap between germline ends came to 16 bases. The CDR3 sequence is CASSPHPGTANTGELFF. In DNA, the CDR3 is TGTGCCAGCAGTCCCCACCCGGGGACTGCGAACACCGGGGAGCTGTTTTTT.

The gene calls are TRBV7-9 and TRBJ2-7; D possibly corresponds to TRBD1 (5 bases). Germline V gives CDR1 SEHNR, CDR2 FQNEAQ (reference sequence). The CDR3 loop spans 14 amino acids. V was shortened by 5 bases and J by 4 bases, with 15 bases between the two germline ends. DNA of the CDR3: TGTGCCAGCAGCCCAGGGTCCTCGGATTACGAGCAGTACTTC. It codes for CASSPGSSDYEQYF.

This chain uses TRBV7-2 with TRBJ2-5; 12 nucleotides match TRBD2. Germline V gene sequence: CDR1 SGHTA, CDR2 FQGNSA. This CDR3 contains 18 residues. V shed 2 bases, J shed 5 bases, and the junction held 12 bases outside the gene matches. The CDR3 DNA follows: TGTGCCAGCAGCTTAAGGGCTAGCGGGAGGGCCCGGCTGGAGACCCAGTACTTC. Translated, it gives CASSLRASGRARLETQYF.

J is TRBJ2-7 and V is TRBV2, with 11 bases that match TRBD2. Germline lookup yields CDR1 SNHLY and CDR2 FYNNEI. CDR3 length: 16 amino acids. V lost 1 base to trimming and J lost 5 bases; unmatched junction nucleotides: 7. The CDR3 DNA follows: TGTGCCAGCAGTGAAGACGGCACTAGCGGGAGCAACGAGCAGTACTTC. Encoded protein: CASSEDGTSGSNEQYF.

The chain is built from TRBV5-1 and TRBJ2-5; 9 bases align to TRBD1. With V trimmed by 3 bases and J by 4 bases, 7 bases remained unmatched. Germline assignment: CDR1 SGHRS and CDR2 YFSETQ. The CDR3 consists of 15 residues. The CDR3 reads CASSYTKGQGETQYF. The CDR3 DNA reads as TGCGCCAGCAGCTATACGAAGGGACAGGGAGAGACCCAGTACTTC.

This chain links TRBV19 with TRBJ2-2; no reliable D call. V shed 3 bases and J shed 11 bases, with 16 bases lying between them. The CDR3 spans 14 residues. Per the germline V gene, CDR1 is LNHDA and CDR2 is SQIVND (reference sequence). CDR3 sequence: CASSIGPSFKELFF. CDR3 coding DNA: TGTGCCAGTAGTATCGGTCCGTCGTTCAAAGAGCTGTTTTTT.

The V and J genes are TRBV5-1 and TRBJ2-3, with TRBD2 matching 12 bases. J was trimmed by 2 bases and V by 4 bases; bases with no gene match: 5. Per germline, CDR1 SGHRS and CDR2 YFSETQ. The CDR3 covers 16 residues. The CDR3 reads CASSELAGGLTDTQYF. The CDR3 bases are TGCGCCAGCAGCGAGCTAGCGGGAGGGCTCACAGATACGCAGTATTTT.